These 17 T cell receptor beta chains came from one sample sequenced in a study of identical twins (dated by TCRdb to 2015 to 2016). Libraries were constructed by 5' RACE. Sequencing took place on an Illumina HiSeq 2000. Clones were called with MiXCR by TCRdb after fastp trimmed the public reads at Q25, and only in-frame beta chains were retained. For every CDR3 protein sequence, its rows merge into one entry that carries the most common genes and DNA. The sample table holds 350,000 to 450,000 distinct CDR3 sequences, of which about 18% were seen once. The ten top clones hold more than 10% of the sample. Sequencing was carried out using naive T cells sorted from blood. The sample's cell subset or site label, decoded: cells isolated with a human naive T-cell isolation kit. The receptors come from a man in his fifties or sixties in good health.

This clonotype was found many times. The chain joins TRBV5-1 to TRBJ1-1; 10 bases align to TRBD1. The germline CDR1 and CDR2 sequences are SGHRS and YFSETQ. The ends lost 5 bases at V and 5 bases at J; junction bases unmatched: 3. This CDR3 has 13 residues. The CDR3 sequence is CASRTDRGTEAFF. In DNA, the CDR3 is TGCGCCAGCAGGACGGACAGGGGGACTGAAGCTTTCTTT.

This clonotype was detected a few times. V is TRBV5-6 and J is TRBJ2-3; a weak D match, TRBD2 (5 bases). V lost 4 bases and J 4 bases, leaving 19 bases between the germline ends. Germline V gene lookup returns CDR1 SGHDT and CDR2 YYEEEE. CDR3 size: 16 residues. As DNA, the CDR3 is TGTGCCAGCAGCAACCTACGGGAATTTTGGGCAGATACGCAGTATTTT. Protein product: CASSNLREFWADTQYF.

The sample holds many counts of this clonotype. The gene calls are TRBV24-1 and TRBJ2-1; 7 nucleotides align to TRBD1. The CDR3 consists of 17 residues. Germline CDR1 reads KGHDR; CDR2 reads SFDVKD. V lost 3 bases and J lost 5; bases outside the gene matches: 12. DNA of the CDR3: TGTGCCACCAGTGATGGGCGCCGGGACAGTAAGAACAATGAGCAGTTCTTC. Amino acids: CATSDGRRDSKNNEQFF.

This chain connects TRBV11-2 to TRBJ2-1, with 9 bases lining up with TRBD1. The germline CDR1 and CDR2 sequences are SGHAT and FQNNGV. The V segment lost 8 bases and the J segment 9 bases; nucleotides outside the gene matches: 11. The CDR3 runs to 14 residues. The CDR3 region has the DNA TGTGCCAGCGCTACAGGACAGGGGCGTGGTGAGCAGTTCTTC. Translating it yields CASATGQGRGEQFF. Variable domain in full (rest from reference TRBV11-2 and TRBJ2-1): EAGVAQSPRYKIIEKRQSVAFWCNPISGHATLYWYQQILGQGPKLLIQFQNNGVVDDSQLPKDRFSAERLKGVDSTLKIQPAKLEDSAVYLCASATGQGRGEQFFGPGTRLTVL.

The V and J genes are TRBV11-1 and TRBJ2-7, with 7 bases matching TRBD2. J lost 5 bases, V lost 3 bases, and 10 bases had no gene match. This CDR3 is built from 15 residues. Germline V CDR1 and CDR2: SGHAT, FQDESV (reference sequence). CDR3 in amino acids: CASSFDREESHEQYF. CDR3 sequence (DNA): TGTGCCAGCAGCTTTGACCGGGAGGAATCACACGAGCAGTACTTC.

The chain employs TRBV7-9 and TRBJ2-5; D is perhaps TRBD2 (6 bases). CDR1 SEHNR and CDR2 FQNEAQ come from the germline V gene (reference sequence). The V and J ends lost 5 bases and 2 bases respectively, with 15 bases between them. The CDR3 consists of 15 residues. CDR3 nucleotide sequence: TGTGCCAGCAGCACGGGACGGACTACTCAAGAGACCCAGTACTTC. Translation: CASSTGRTTQETQYF.

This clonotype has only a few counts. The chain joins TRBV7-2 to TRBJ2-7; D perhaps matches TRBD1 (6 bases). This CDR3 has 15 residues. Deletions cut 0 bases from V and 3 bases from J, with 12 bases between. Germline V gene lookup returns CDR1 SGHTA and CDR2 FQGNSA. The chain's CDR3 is CASSLAQGSFYEQYF. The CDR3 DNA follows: TGTGCCAGCAGCTTAGCTCAGGGGTCTTTCTACGAGCAGTACTTC.

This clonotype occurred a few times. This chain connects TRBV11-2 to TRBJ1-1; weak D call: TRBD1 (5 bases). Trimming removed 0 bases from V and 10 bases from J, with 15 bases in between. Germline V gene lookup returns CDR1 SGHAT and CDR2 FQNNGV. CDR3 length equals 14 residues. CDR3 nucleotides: TGTGCCAGCAGCTTAGATTCACCCGGGGACGGAGCTTTCTTT. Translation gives CASSLDSPGDGAFF.

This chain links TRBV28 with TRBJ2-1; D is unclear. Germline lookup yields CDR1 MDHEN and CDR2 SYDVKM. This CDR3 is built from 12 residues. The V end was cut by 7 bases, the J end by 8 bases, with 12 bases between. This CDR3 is CASNTDVYEQFF. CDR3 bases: TGTGCCAGCAATACGGACGTTTATGAGCAGTTCTTC.

CDR3 DNA: TGTGCCAGCAGAGAGACATCGTACCAAGAGACCCAGTACTTC. The encoded protein is CASRETSYQETQYF. V and J are TRBV2 and TRBJ2-5; no definite D call. The CDR3 contains 14 residues. V lost 6 bases and J 0 bases, leaving 11 bases between the germline ends. The V gene's germline CDR1 is SNHLY and CDR2 FYNNEI.

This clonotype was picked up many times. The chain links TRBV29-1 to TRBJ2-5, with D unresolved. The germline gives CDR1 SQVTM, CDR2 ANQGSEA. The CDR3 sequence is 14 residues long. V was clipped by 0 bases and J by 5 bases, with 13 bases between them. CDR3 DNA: TGCAGCGTTGAAGATCTCCGTTTTGTGGAGACCCAGTACTTC. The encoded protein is CSVEDLRFVETQYF.

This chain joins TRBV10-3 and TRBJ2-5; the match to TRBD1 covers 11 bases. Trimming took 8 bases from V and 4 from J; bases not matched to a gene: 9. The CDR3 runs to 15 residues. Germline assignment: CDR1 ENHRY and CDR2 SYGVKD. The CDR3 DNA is TGTGCCATCGGACCCGGGACAGGGGGTGGAGAGACCCAGTACTTC. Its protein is CAIGPGTGGGETQYF.

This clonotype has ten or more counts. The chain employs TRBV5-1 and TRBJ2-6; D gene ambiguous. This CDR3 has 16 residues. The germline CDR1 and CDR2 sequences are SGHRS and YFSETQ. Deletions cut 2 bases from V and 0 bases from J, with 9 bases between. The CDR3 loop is CASSFGPSSGANVLTF. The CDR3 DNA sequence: TGCGCCAGCAGCTTCGGACCGAGCTCTGGGGCCAACGTCCTGACTTTC.

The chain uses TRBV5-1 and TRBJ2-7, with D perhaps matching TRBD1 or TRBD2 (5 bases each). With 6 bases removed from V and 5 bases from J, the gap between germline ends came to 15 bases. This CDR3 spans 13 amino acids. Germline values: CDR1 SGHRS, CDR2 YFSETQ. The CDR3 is CASNLWSGHEQYF. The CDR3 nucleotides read TGCGCCAGCAACCTCTGGTCGGGACACGAGCAGTACTTC.

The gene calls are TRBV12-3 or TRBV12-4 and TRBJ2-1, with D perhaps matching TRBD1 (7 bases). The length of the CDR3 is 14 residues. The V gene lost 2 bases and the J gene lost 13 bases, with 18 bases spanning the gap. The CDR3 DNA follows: TGTGCCAGCAGTTTATCTCGGCAGGGGGGAAACCAGTTCTTC. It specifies CASSLSRQGGNQFF.

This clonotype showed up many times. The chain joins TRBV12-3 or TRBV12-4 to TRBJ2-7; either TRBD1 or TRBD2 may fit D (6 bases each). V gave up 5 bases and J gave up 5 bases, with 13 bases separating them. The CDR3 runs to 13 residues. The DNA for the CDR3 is TGTGCCAGCAGTCCCAACGGGGGCCACGAGCAGTACTTC. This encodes CASSPNGGHEQYF.

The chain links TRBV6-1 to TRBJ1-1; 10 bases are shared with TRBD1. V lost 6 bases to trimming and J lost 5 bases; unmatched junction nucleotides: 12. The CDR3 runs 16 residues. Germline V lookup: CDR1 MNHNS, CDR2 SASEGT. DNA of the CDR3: TGTGCCAGCAGCTCCCCGGGACAGGGGCTGGTAACTGAAGCTTTCTTT. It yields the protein CASSSPGQGLVTEAFF.